The 17 T cell receptor beta chains listed next were all sequenced from one sample in a study of immune evolution from preneoplasia to lung adenocarcinoma. Data came from immunoSEQ multiplex PCR; TCRdb stores just in-frame clones and leaves some out. The repertoire holds tens of thousands of clones, with about 74% as singletons. Sequencing input: FFPE invasive lung adenocarcinoma tissue. The receptors were sampled from a person between 55 and 69 years old with invasive lung adenocarcinoma. Some clones in this sample may be carry-over from other donors' samples.

This sequence joins TRBV9 and TRBJ2-2, with D perhaps TRBD2 (6 bases). V shed 3 bases and J shed 3 bases, with 12 bases lying between them. CDR1 is SGDLS and CDR2 is YYNGEE in the germline V gene. The CDR3 contains 15 residues. The CDR3 bases are TGTGCCAGCAGCGGACGGGACTCCCACACCGGGGAGCTGTTTTTT. It is translated as CASSGRDSHTGELFF.

This clone has only a few counts. The chain combines TRBV6-4 with TRBJ2-3; 8 bases are shared with TRBD1. Germline CDR1 MRHNA, CDR2 SNTAGT. The CDR3 runs 15 residues. The V gene end was trimmed by 4 bases and the J gene end by 4 bases; junction bases not matched to a gene: 7. The CDR3 region is CASSGGQGEADTQYF. In DNA, the CDR3 is TGTGCCAGCAGTGGAGGACAGGGAGAGGCAGATACGCAGTATTTT.

This clone was picked up one time. This sequence joins TRBV7-9 and TRBJ2-5; D might be TRBD1 or TRBD2, each matching 7 bases. The CDR3 totals 17 residues. The germline V gene encodes CDR1 SEHNR and CDR2 FQNEAQ (reference sequence). Deletions cut 1 base from V and 0 bases from J, with 15 bases between. CDR3 bases: TGTGCCAGCAGCTTAGGAGCAGGGGGAGGGTACCAAGAGACCCAGTACTTC. Residues: CASSLGAGGGYQETQYF.

The chain carries TRBV5-6 and TRBJ2-1, with D perhaps matching TRBD2 (6 bases). The CDR3 consists of 13 residues. The germline gives CDR1 SGHDT, CDR2 YYEEEE. Trimming pared 3 bases from V and 9 bases from J, leaving 13 bases between. The CDR3 DNA reads as TGTGCCAGCAGCTATACTCTAGCGAGTGAGCAGTTCTTC. Encoded protein: CASSYTLASEQFF. Looking up the rest from reference TRBV5-6 and TRBJ2-1 gives the full variable domain: DAGVTQSPTHLIKTRGQQVTLRCSPKSGHDTVSWYQQALGQGPQFIFQYYEEEERQRGNFPDRFSGHQFPNYSSELNVNALLLGDSALYLCASSYTLASEQFFGPGTRLTVL.

Remarks on this clone: Germline is not matched at one junction end, which may reflect a read error. The same CDR3 also results from other DNA sequences found in this sample. V gene TRBV27 combines with J gene TRBJ2-3, with 7 bases identical to TRBD1. From germline, CDR1 is MNHEY and CDR2 SMNVEV (reference sequence). The CDR3 runs 14 residues. CDR3 sequence: CASSRDSLTDTQYF. DNA for the CDR3: TGCGCCAGCAGCCGGGACAGCCTCACAGATACGCAGTATTTT.

The V call is TRBV6-4, the J call TRBJ2-3; TRBD1 or TRBD2 may be the D gene (6 bases each). With 2 bases removed from V and 1 base from J, the gap between germline ends came to 13 bases. The CDR3 runs 16 residues. Looked up from germline, CDR1 is MRHNA and CDR2 is SNTAGT. In nucleotides, the CDR3 is TGTGCCAGCAGTGACGAACAGGGAGGTGGCACAGATACGCAGTATTTT. This sequence encodes CASSDEQGGGTDTQYF.

This sequence joins TRBV28 and TRBJ2-3; perhaps TRBD1 as D (5 bases). The J call may be incorrect, as the DNA end agrees better with TRBJ1-5. Germline loops: CDR1 MDHEN, CDR2 SYDVKM. This CDR3 has 15 amino acids. The DNA for the CDR3 is TGTGCCAGCAGTTTGGGCTTGGGGCGCGCAGATACGCAGCATTTT. It is translated as CASSLGLGRADTQHF.

The genes are TRBV10-1 and TRBJ2-7, with 10 nucleotides matching TRBD2. The CDR3 extends over 15 amino acids. The junction had 7 bases not matched to a gene; V was cut back by 2 bases and J by 6 bases. Germline assignment: CDR1 WNHNN and CDR2 SYGVQD (reference sequence). The CDR3, as DNA: TGCGCCAGCAGTGAGAGGGCTAGCGGGAGAAGCGAGCAGTACTTC. Translated, it gives CASSERASGRSEQYF.

The chain uses TRBV10-2 and TRBJ2-1; 10 bases are a match to TRBD2. The germline CDR1 and CDR2 sequences are WSHSY and SAAADI. CDR3 length equals 18 residues. The J segment lost 0 bases and the V segment lost 11 bases, leaving 16 bases of the junction unmatched. The CDR3 is CAVEGLAGVSDSYNEQFF. CDR3 coding DNA: TGCGCCGTTGAAGGGCTAGCGGGAGTTTCGGACTCCTACAATGAGCAGTTCTTC.

V is TRBV7-2 and J is TRBJ2-3, with D perhaps TRBD2 (5 bases). Germline-derived CDR1 and CDR2 are SGHTA and FQGNSA. This CDR3 has 13 amino acids. V was cut by 7 bases and J by 6 bases, with 14 bases left in between. The CDR3 loop is CASTQRLVDTQYF. For the CDR3, the DNA is TGTGCCAGCACCCAGCGGTTGGTGGATACGCAGTATTTT.

The chain joins TRBV6-4 to TRBJ1-1; D gene unclear. CDR1 and CDR2 (germline): MRHNA, SNTAGT. The CDR3 spans 14 residues. The V end lost 2 bases, the J end lost 1 base, and 8 bases lay between the germline ends. The CDR3 spells CASSDTAENTEAFF. The CDR3 region has the DNA TGTGCCAGCAGTGACACAGCCGAGAACACTGAAGCTTTCTTT.

The chain combines TRBV7-3 with TRBJ2-3, with a weak D call TRBD1 (6 bases). This CDR3 spans 20 amino acids. The germline V gene encodes CDR1 SGHTA and CDR2 FQGTGA. Trimming pared 7 bases from V and 2 bases from J, leaving 31 bases between. CDR3 DNA sequence: TGTGCCAGCATCCGATGGCTTGGGGATTCAGGGGCCGCCCCCACAGATACGCAGTATTTT. Protein: CASIRWLGDSGAAPTDTQYF.

This clone was seen only once. This chain connects TRBV5-1 to TRBJ2-2; D remains ambiguous. Trimming took 4 bases from V and 2 from J, leaving 9 bases between them. CDR1 is SGHRS and CDR2 is YFSETQ in the germline V gene. This CDR3 is 14 amino acids long. CDR3 nucleotides: TGCGCCAGCAGCGTAGTGATTAACACCGGGGAGCTGTTTTTT. Its translation is CASSVVINTGELFF.

Worth noting for this clone: The junction differs from germline at one of its ends, possibly a read error. The rearrangement joins TRBV7-7 to TRBJ2-1, with 10 bases identical to TRBD2. Germline CDR1 is SSHAT and CDR2 is FNYEAQ (reference sequence). The CDR3 sequence is 15 residues long. The CDR3 protein is CASSLTSGMGSEQFF. The CDR3 coding sequence is TGTGCTAGCAGCTTAACTAGCGGGATGGGAAGTGAGCAGTTCTTC.

The J gene is TRBJ2-6, the V gene TRBV7-9; no definite D call. Trimming shortened V by 3 bases and J by 3 bases, and 3 bases separated the two germline ends. The CDR3 consists of 13 residues. CDR1 SEHNR and CDR2 FQNEAQ come from the germline V gene (reference sequence). CDR3 sequence: CASSFGGANVLTF. The CDR3 nucleotides are TGTGCCAGCAGCTTTGGTGGGGCCAACGTCCTGACTTTC.

This clone was recorded only once. The CDR3 loop is CASRNLAGVAGELFF. CDR3 sequence (DNA): TGTGCCAGCAGAAACCTAGCGGGAGTCGCCGGGGAGCTGTTTTTT. V and J are TRBV2 and TRBJ2-2; 10 bases fit TRBD2. The trim removed 6 bases at V and 6 bases at J, leaving 7 bases unmatched. From germline, CDR1 is SNHLY and CDR2 FYNNEI. CDR3 length: 15 amino acids.

The chain is built from TRBV7-9 and TRBJ1-1, with no clear D. V lost 4 bases and J 1 base, leaving 7 bases between the germline ends. The CDR3 runs 13 residues. CDR1 is SEHNR, CDR2 FQNEAQ, per germline (reference sequence). The CDR3 loop is CASSSPPNTEAFF. CDR3 bases: TGTGCCAGCAGCTCCCCCCCGAACACTGAAGCTTTCTTT.